This T cell receptor (beta chain) was identified in a study of cytomegalovirus exposure and HLA in healthy donors. Germline CDR1 reads MNHEY; CDR2 reads SVGAGI. Trimming removed 6 bases at V and 3 bases at J, with 12 bases between. The CDR3 consists of 14 residues. Study-level points and caveats: The authors later found most CMV-associated TCR beta chains appeared HLA-restricted. Cytomegalovirus association was listed for around 170 TCR beta chains. Immune exposure information available was restricted to CMV serostatus.

The primer mix had 60 Vbeta and 13 Jbeta primers. Some clones are missing from TCRdb's copy, which holds only in-frame ones; the method was immunoSEQ multiplex PCR. The data contain about 190,000 clones, 80% of them singletons. A word on this clone: Its cognate antigen is unknown.

The origin of this receptor is a boy aged 5-17 years in good health and CMV-seronegative. This chain connects TRBV6-5 to TRBJ1-5, with a possible D match to TRBD1 (6 bases). Input material: PBMCs. DNA for the CDR3: TGTGCCAGCAGACCTACAGGGTTCAATCAGCCCCAGCATTTT. Amino acid sequence: CASRPTGFNQPQHF.